These 2 T cell receptor beta chains share one sample of origin, sequenced in a study of shared clonotypes between healthy human individuals. CD45RO-negative CD8 cells positively selected for CCR7 made up the naive population, which excluded terminally differentiated effector memory CD45RA+ cells. Sequenced by immunoSEQ multiplex PCR; TCRdb stores in-frame clones only, minus some. The sample includes around 2.1 million clones, about 93% seen only once; the top ten take 1.5% to 2%. Source material: naive CD8+ T cells from PBMCs. The receptors were gathered from a man younger than 35 in good health. Some clones in this sample may be carry-over from other donors' samples.

The CDR3 DNA reads as TGTGCCAGCAGTTTCCAAGGCGTGGGAGCCTCCTACAATGAGCAGTTCTTC. The encoded protein is CASSFQGVGASYNEQFF. The gene calls are TRBV28 and TRBJ2-1; tentatively, D is TRBD2 (5 bases). Germline values: CDR1 MDHEN, CDR2 SYDVKM. V lost 3 bases and J 0 bases, leaving 15 bases between the germline ends. CDR3 length equals 17 residues.

The chain carries TRBV7-9 and TRBJ1-4, with unresolved D. V lost 5 bases and J lost 7, with 14 bases in between. This CDR3 is built from 14 residues. The germline CDR1 and CDR2 sequences are SEHNR and FQNEAQ (reference sequence). CDR3 protein: CASSPEPISEKLFF. In DNA form, the CDR3 reads TGTGCCAGCAGCCCTGAGCCAATCAGTGAAAAACTGTTTTTT.